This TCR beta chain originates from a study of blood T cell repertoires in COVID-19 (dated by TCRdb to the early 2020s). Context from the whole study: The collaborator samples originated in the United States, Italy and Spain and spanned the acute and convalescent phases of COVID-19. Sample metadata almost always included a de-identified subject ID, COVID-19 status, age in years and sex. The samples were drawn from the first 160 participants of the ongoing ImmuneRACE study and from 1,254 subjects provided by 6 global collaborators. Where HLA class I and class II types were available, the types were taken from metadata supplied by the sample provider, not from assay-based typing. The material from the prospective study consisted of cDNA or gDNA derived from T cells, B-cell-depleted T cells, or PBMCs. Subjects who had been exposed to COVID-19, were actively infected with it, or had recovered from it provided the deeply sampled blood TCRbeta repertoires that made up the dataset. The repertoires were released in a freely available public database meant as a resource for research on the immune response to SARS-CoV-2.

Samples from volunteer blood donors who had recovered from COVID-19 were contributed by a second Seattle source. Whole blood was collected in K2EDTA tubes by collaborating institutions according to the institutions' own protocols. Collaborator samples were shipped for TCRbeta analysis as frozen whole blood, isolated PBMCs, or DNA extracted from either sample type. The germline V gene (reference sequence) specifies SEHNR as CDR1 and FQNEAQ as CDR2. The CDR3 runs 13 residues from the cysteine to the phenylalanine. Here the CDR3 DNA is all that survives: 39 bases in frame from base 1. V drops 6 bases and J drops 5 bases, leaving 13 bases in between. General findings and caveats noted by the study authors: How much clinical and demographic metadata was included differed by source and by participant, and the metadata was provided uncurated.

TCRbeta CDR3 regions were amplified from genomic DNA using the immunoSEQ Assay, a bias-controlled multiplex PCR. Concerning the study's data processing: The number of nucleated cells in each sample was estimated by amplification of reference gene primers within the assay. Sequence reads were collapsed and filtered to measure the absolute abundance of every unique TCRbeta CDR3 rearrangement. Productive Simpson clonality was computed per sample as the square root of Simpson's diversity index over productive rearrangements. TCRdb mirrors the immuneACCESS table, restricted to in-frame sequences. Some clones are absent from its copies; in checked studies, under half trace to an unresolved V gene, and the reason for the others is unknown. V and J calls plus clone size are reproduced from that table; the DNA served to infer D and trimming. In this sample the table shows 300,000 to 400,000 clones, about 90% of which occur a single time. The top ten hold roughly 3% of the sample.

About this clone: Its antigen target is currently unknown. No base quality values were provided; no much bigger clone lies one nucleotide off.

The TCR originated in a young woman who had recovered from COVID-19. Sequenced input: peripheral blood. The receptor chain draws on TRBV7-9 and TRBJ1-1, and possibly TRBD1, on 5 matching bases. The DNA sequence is TGTGCCAGCAGTTCGCGGGGGTGGACTGAAGCTTTCTTT. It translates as CASSSRGWTEAFF.